This section outlines one TCR beta chain sequence together with its context. This specimen belongs to a study of technical replicates of blood from a few donors. This table comes from immunoSEQ multiplex PCR, and its TCRdb copy is limited to in-frame clones, with some not included. The data hold tens of thousands of clones, with over 90% observed a single time. Trimming stripped 0 bases from V and 1 base from J, with 8 bases between. Germline CDR1 SGDLS, CDR2 YYNGEE. CDR3 size: 14 residues. Input material: T cells isolated from PBMCs. The chain links TRBV9 to TRBJ2-7; D remains ambiguous. The receptor was isolated from a human donor in good health. CDR3 DNA: TGTGCCAGCAGCGTAGGAGGCGTGTCCTACGAGCAGTACTTC. Protein: CASSVGGVSYEQYF.